These 11 T cell receptor beta chains share one sample of origin, sequenced in a study of T and B cells in COVID-19 patients. Multiplex PCR with BIOMED2 TRB-A/B primer pools amplified TRB rearrangements. TCRdb fed the multiplex PCR reads into MiXCR, producing one record per CDR3 protein. The top ten clones hold roughly 2.8% of a sample with 20,000 to 25,000 distinct CDR3 sequences, less than 30% of them seen once. From blood, roughly 220-550 ng of genomic DNA served as TRB template. The material sequenced was blood. All receptors derive from a human donor who had recovered from COVID-19.

In its sample, this clonotype was seen many times. The J gene is TRBJ2-7, the V gene TRBV27; 12 positions agree with TRBD2. The CDR3 runs 16 residues. J gave up 2 bases and V 5 bases, and 7 bases lay outside the gene matches. The germline CDR1 and CDR2 sequences are MNHEY and SMNVEV (reference sequence). Here the CDR3 DNA reads TGTGCCAGCAGTCCATGGACTAGCGGGAACACCTACGAGCAGTACTTC. As protein: CASSPWTSGNTYEQYF.

V usage is TRBV19 and J usage is TRBJ1-2; 8 bases match TRBD1. V lost 3 bases and J lost 6; bases outside the gene matches: 15. The CDR3 totals 17 residues. Germline V CDR1 and CDR2: LNHDA, SQIVND (reference sequence). In nucleotides, the CDR3 is TGTGCCAGTAGTATCATCGAAGGACAGGGCGCCATGAATGGCTACACCTTC. Translating gives CASSIIEGQGAMNGYTF.

In this sample, this clonotype is medium-sized. For the CDR3, the DNA is TGTGCCAGTAGCCGAGGCCGGGACAAAGCCTACAATGAGCAGTTCTTC. Protein: CASSRGRDKAYNEQFF. The chain links TRBV19 to TRBJ2-1; weak D call: TRBD1 (6 bases). V dropped 6 bases and J dropped 2 bases, with 17 bases sitting between them. Germline CDR1 LNHDA, CDR2 SQIVND (reference sequence). This CDR3 is built from 16 residues.

This chain connects TRBV27 to TRBJ2-2; no definite D call. The germline V gene encodes CDR1 MNHEY and CDR2 SMNVEV (reference sequence). This CDR3 is built from 14 residues. V was cut by 6 bases and J by 4 bases, with 12 bases left in between. The CDR3 coding sequence is TGTGCCAGCAGCCCCCGCTGGGCCACCGGGGAGCTGTTTTTT. Translated: CASSPRWATGELFF.

This clonotype is medium-sized in the sample. The CDR3 sequence is CSAKRGTSANEQFF. CDR3 nucleotide sequence: TGCAGCGCCAAAAGGGGGACTAGCGCCAATGAGCAGTTCTTC. V and J are TRBV29-1 and TRBJ2-1, with 10 positions matching TRBD2. The length of the CDR3 is 14 residues. Germline lookup yields CDR1 SQVTM and CDR2 ANQGSEA. Unmatched junction bases numbered 9, after V lost 7 bases and J lost 6 bases.

The chain combines TRBV10-3 with TRBJ1-2; D uncertain. Germline-derived CDR1 and CDR2 are ENHRY and SYGVKD. V shed 0 bases and J shed 4 bases, with 6 bases lying between them. CDR3 length equals 13 residues. Here the CDR3 reads CAISESTGYGYTF. The CDR3 DNA reads TGTGCCATCAGTGAGTCAACCGGCTATGGCTACACCTTC.

This rearrangement joins TRBV2 to TRBJ1-6; 7 bases fit TRBD1. After removal of 8 bases from V and 11 bases from J, the junction contained 15 bases not matched to a gene. CDR1 and CDR2 (germline): SNHLY, FYNNEI. The CDR3 length is 15 residues. The CDR3 DNA reads TGTGCCAGCCTCACGACAGGGAAGAAAGCGACACCCCTCCACTTT. This codes for CASLTTGKKATPLHF.

This chain connects TRBV30 to TRBJ1-1, with 9 positions matching TRBD1. This CDR3 spans 14 amino acids. J was trimmed by 11 bases and V by 1 base; bases with no gene match: 11. The germline CDR1 and CDR2 sequences are GTSNPN and SVGIG (reference sequence). Here the CDR3 reads CAWSGDRGNIRAFF. CDR3 sequence (DNA): TGTGCCTGGAGTGGAGACAGGGGGAACATAAGGGCTTTCTTT.

The chain joins TRBV7-2 to TRBJ2-1; 12 nucleotides agree with TRBD2. CDR3 length: 18 residues. Germline CDR1 and CDR2: SGHTA and FQGNSA. Unmatched junction bases numbered 8, after V lost 5 bases and J lost 0 bases. The CDR3 DNA is TGTGCCAGCAGCCGACTAGCGGGGGCCTTGAGCTCCTACAATGAGCAGTTCTTC. Protein: CASSRLAGALSSYNEQFF.

This clonotype was observed many times. This sequence joins TRBV27 and TRBJ2-7; 7 positions match TRBD1. From germline, CDR1 is MNHEY and CDR2 SMNVEV (reference sequence). V gave up 7 bases and J gave up 3 bases; unmatched junction bases: 9. The CDR3 covers 14 residues. The DNA for the CDR3 is TGTGCCAGCACCTCCACGGGACAGTTCTACGAGCAGTACTTC. It codes for CASTSTGQFYEQYF.

The rearrangement links TRBV6-4 to TRBJ2-3; 8 bases match TRBD2. Germline lookup yields CDR1 MRHNA and CDR2 SNTAGT. The CDR3 runs 15 residues. The V segment lost 2 bases and the J segment 3 bases; nucleotides outside the gene matches: 4. The CDR3 DNA follows: TGTGCCAGCAGTGACCGGGGGGGAGGAACAGATACGCAGTATTTT. This sequence encodes CASSDRGGGTDTQYF.